The rows below give T cell receptor beta chains drawn from one sample of a study of T-cell memory formation after mild COVID-19. Each CDR3 protein is one row after TCRdb ran MiXCR on the 5' RACE reads. The data contain 200,000 or so distinct CDR3 sequences, about 18% of them singletons. The sequenced sample was PBMCs or a T cell subset sorted from them (not recorded which). Source of these receptors: an adult woman who had mild COVID-19 (a few samples of this study predate the infection). Cell type and time point are not known. Both conserved end residues are part of each CDR3. The D gene is left open where the match is weak. Clone size, where shown, is once, few, many, or a class for clones that have expanded.

>-|TRBJ1-4|-|TRBV12-3/TRBV12-4
TGTGCCAGCAGTTTTAAGAGGGGAGGTGAAAAACTGTTTTTT
CASSFKRGGEKLFF
>-|TRBJ1-4|-|TRBV30
TGTGCCTGGAGTGTACGGGGTGGGGATAATGAAAAACTGTTTTTT
CAWSVRGGDNEKLFF
>TRBD1|TRBJ2-5|-|TRBV25-1
TGTGCCAGTCAGACAGGGGGCCAAGAGACCCAGTACTTC
CASQTGGQETQYF
>-|TRBJ1-2|few|TRBV3-1
TGTGCCAGCAGCCAAGGGTGGACTACCTATGGCTACACCTTC
CASSQGWTTYGYTF
>TRBD1|TRBJ1-6|-|TRBV9
TGTGCCAGCAGCGCCTGGGACAGAAATTCACCCCTCCACTTT
CASSAWDRNSPLHF
>TRBD2|TRBJ2-5|-|TRBV27
TGTGCCAGCAGGTCTCTTAGCGGGGGGGCAATCGTGACCCAGTACTTC
CASRSLSGGAIVTQYF
>-|TRBJ2-1|-|TRBV4-1
TGCGCCAGCAGCCAAGACCCCCGGGGTAGGAATGAGCAGTTCTTC
CASSQDPRGRNEQFF
>-|TRBJ2-7|few|TRBV7-2
TGTGCCAGCAGCTTAGTCGGGACTGCCAGCTCCTACGAGCAGTACTTC
CASSLVGTASSYEQYF
>-|TRBJ2-7|few|TRBV4-3
TGCGCCAGCAGCCAAGGGGCGACGTTGCGTTACTCCTACGAGCAGTACTTC
CASSQGATLRYSYEQYF
>TRBD1|TRBJ1-2|few|TRBV5-1
TGCGCCAGCAGCTCCGGACAGGCTGGCGATGGCTACACCTTC
CASSSGQAGDGYTF
>-|TRBJ1-2|-|TRBV18
TGTGCCAGCTCCGGGCAAGGGTATGGCTACACCTTC
CASSGQGYGYTF
>-|TRBJ2-1|-|TRBV24-1
TGTGCCACCAGTGAGGCCCTTCTACAAGAGCAGTTCTTC
CATSEALLQEQFF
>-|TRBJ2-5|few|TRBV6-5
TGTGCCAGCAGTTACTCGACGAAAGAGACCCAGTACTTC
CASSYSTKETQYF
>TRBD1|TRBJ1-2|-|TRBV11-3
TGTGCCAGCAGCCCGCTGGACAGGGGTAGCGACACCTTC
CASSPLDRGSDTF
>TRBD2|TRBJ2-1|once|TRBV5-1
TGCGCCAGCAATGGGCGGGGGTACAATGAGCAGTTCTTC
CASNGRGYNEQFF
>-|TRBJ2-5|few|TRBV29-1
TGCAGCGTTGAACCAGCAGGTCGAGAGACCCAGTACTTC
CSVEPAGRETQYF
>-|TRBJ2-5|few|TRBV9
TGTGCCAGCAGCGGTCCTGGGGGGCTGAGTGTGGAGACCCAGTACTTC
CASSGPGGLSVETQYF
>-|TRBJ1-1|-|TRBV12-3/TRBV12-4
TGTGCCAGCAGGCTGATGGAAGGGGCCACTGAAGCTTTCTTT
CASRLMEGATEAFF
>-|TRBJ1-5|-|TRBV5-5
TGTGCCAGCAGTTTTGTGGATCAGCCCCAGCATTTT
CASSFVDQPQHF
>TRBD1|TRBJ1-2|many|TRBV20-1
TGCAGTGCTAGTCCGCCTTTTGACAGGGGACATGGCTACACCTTC
CSASPPFDRGHGYTF
>-|TRBJ2-5|few|TRBV29-1
TGCAGCGTAGACATGCCAGAGACCCAGTACTTC
CSVDMPETQYF
>TRBD1|TRBJ2-2|few|TRBV5-4
TGTGCCAGCAGCGGACAGGGGATCGACACCGGGGAGCTGTTTTTT
CASSGQGIDTGELFF
>-|TRBJ2-1|few|TRBV15
TGTGCCACCAGCAGAGAACGGGGTACCTACAATGAGCAGTTCTTC
CATSRERGTYNEQFF
>-|TRBJ2-1|-|TRBV3-1
TGTGCCAGCAGCCAATGGGGTTACAATGAGCAGTTCTTC
CASSQWGYNEQFF
>-|TRBJ2-7|many|TRBV6-5
TGTGCCAGCAGTTACGGAGCGGGCGCCAACTACGAGCAGTACTTC
CASSYGAGANYEQYF
>-|TRBJ2-1|-|TRBV5-1
TGCGCCAGCAGCTTGGGGACTCCCTACAATGAGCAGTTCTTC
CASSLGTPYNEQFF
>-|TRBJ2-5|-|TRBV7-9
TGTGCCAGCAGCCCATCTGGTGGGATAGTACGAGAGACCCAGTACTTC
CASSPSGGIVRETQYF
>-|TRBJ2-5|many|TRBV7-2
TGTGCCAGCAGCCATGCGGGGAAGACCCAGTACTTC
CASSHAGKTQYF
>TRBD1|TRBJ1-1|-|TRBV4-1
TGCGCCAGTACGGGGACAGGGGCTCGCACTGAAGCTTTCTTT
CASTGTGARTEAFF
>TRBD2|TRBJ2-7|-|TRBV3-1
TGTGCCAGCAGCCTTCTAGCGGGTGAGCAGTACTTC
CASSLLAGEQYF